This T cell receptor (beta chain) came from a study of CD4 T cells in relation to SARS-CoV-2 and coronaviruses. Study in general: The negative reference was HIV-1 Nef peptide pool or peptide-free culture. Study results and caveats: Compared with monoreactive clones, crossreactive clones showed significantly weaker SARS-CoV-2 expansion.

Only a few counts were recorded for this clone. Its specificity is unknown. Sequencing was performed with immunoSEQ multiplex PCR; in TCRdb, only in-frame clones are kept and a portion is missing. The sample holds 20,000 or so clones, about 81% seen once. CDR3 length: 15 residues. Germline V gene sequence: CDR1 LGHNA, CDR2 YNFKEQ. V was clipped by 4 bases and J by 3 bases; unmatched bases: 8. CD4+ T cells from unexposed donors were obtained before the COVID-19 pandemic (2011-2018). The cells were cultured for under 13 days before CD4+ T cells were isolated. As cell numbers allowed, unexposed-donor CD4+ T cells faced SARS-CoV-2 S/N and four cold-coronavirus spikes. Fresh IL-2 medium replaced half the medium on days 3 and 7.

The rearrangement uses TRBV4-2 and TRBJ1-1, with 7 positions matching TRBD1. This sequence was found in a human donor in good health. The source material was CD4+ T cells from PBMCs, cultured in vitro. The DNA for the CDR3 is TGTGCCAGCAGCCCTTGGGTAGGACAGGACACTGAAGCTTTCTTT. Its protein product is CASSPWVGQDTEAFF.